This TCR beta chain was sequenced during a study of CD8+CD57+ T cells in acquired aplastic anemia. At the level of the study: The sorted CD4+ and CD8+ cells yielded an average approximately 3 ug of DNA. Study-level findings and limits: Patients and controls were found to share 25 to 35 CD8+ CDR3 sequences.

The table lists this clonotype with a few counts. The target antigen is unknown. Patients chosen for sequencing had CD8+CD57+ cells that had expanded, as shown by flow cytometry. The diagnosis in all patients was severe acquired aplastic anemia. At blood sampling, none of the patients had yet received therapy. The germline CDR1 and CDR2 sequences are SNHLY and FYNNEI. Trimming shortened V by 4 bases and J by 3 bases, and 3 bases separated the two germline ends. This CDR3 is built from 12 residues. The use of genomic DNA as template underpinned the TCR beta VDJ and CDR3 profiling. TCRdb recomputed calls from the reads with MiXCR, one row per CDR3 protein. Of 170,000 or so distinct CDR3 sequences in the sample, roughly three fifths were seen once.

The sequence derives from a human donor with aplastic anemia. This chain links TRBV2 with TRBJ2-2, with unresolved D. Input material: sorted CD4+, CD8+, or CD8+CD57+ T cells (not recorded which) from PBMCs. CDR3 coding DNA: TGTGCCAGCAGTGCGGACACCGGGGAGCTGTTTTTT. Translated: CASSADTGELFF.